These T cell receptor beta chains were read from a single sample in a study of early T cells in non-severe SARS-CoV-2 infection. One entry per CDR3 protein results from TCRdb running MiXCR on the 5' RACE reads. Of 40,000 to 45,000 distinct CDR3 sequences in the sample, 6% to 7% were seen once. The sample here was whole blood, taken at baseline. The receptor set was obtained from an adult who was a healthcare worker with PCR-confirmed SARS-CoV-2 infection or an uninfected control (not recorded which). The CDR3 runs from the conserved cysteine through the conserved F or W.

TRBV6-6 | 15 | CAANNAGTGATEAFF
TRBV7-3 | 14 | CASSSAPGGYGYTF
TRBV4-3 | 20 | CASSQDLVAGPRSPGNEQFF
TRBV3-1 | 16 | CASSPWTGAISYGYTF
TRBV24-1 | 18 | CATSDNPGLAGNTGELFF
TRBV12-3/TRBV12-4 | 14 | CASSITGDIQPQHF
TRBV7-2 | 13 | CASSRVAQETQYF
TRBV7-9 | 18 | CASSSDLFRGLNSYEQYF
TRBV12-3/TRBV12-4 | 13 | CASSSRTPPPQHF
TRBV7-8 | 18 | CASSPPIAGEFGTDTQYF
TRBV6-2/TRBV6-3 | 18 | CASSYEQLSNSGANVLTF
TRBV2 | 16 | CASSSPRTVKSNEQFF
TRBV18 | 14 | CASSPRRGTDTQYF
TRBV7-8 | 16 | CASSLTPGGEGNEQFF
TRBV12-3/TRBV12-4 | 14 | CASKIAGESYEQYF
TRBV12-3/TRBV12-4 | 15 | CASSRPPGPQNEQFF
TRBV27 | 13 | CASSSAGGNTIYF
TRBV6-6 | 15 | CASSSRQDSSQPQHF
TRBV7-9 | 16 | CASSSSTVERNYGYTF
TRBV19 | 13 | CASSTDRTYEQYF
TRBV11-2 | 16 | CASSLNTREVTGELFF
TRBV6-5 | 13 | CASSRNSNQPQHF